A single sample is the source of the 28 T cell receptor beta chains below, sequenced in a study of cytomegalovirus exposure and HLA in healthy donors. The PCR used 60 Vbeta and 13 Jbeta primers. TCRdb's table, derived via immunoSEQ multiplex PCR, lists solely in-frame clones and lacks some. Found here are 240,000 or so clones, 82% of them singletons; the top ten hold 5.4%. Sequencing was done on a sample of PBMCs. Every receptor here comes from a woman in her forties in good health and CMV-seropositive.

The chain couples TRBV7-8 to TRBJ2-7; 8 positions agree with TRBD1. Germline V gene sequence: CDR1 SGHVS, CDR2 FQNEAQ. Trimming at V came to 3 bases and at J to 7 bases, leaving 5 bases not matched to a gene. This CDR3 comprises 13 residues. The CDR3 here is CASSFGQGREQYF. Here the CDR3 DNA reads TGTGCCAGCAGCTTCGGACAGGGTAGGGAGCAGTACTTC.

Of note for this clone: Compared with germline, one end of the junction differs, possibly owing to a read error. V is TRBV7-7 and J is TRBJ2-5; 9 bases match TRBD1. From germline, CDR1 is SSHAT and CDR2 FNYEAQ (reference sequence). The CDR3 totals 13 residues. The CDR3 is CASSSDRGETQYF. In nucleotides, the CDR3 is TGTGCTAGCAGCTCCGACAGGGGGGAGACCCAGTACTTC.

This clone came up a few times. This sequence joins TRBV14 and TRBJ2-1; D perhaps matches TRBD1 (6 bases). CDR1 is SGHDN, CDR2 FVKESK, per germline. The CDR3 loop spans 14 amino acids. V was shortened by 4 bases and J by 2 bases, with 9 bases between the two germline ends. CDR3: CASSPRGPYNEQFF. Here the CDR3 DNA reads TGTGCCAGCAGCCCCAGGGGTCCCTACAATGAGCAGTTCTTC. Supplemented by reference TRBV14 and TRBJ2-1, the full variable domain reads EAGVTQFPSHSVIEKGQTVTLRCDPISGHDNLYWYRRVMGKEIKFLLHFVKESKQDESGMPNNRFLAERTGGTYSTLKVQPAELEDSGVYFCASSPRGPYNEQFFGPGTRLTVL.

The rearrangement joins TRBV4-3 to TRBJ2-1, with TRBD2 identical over 15 bases. J was trimmed by 9 bases and V by 4 bases; bases with no gene match: 4. The CDR3 totals 15 residues. Per the germline V gene, CDR1 is LGHNA and CDR2 is YSLEER. The CDR3: CASSPGTSGGLEQFF. The DNA for the CDR3 is TGCGCCAGCAGCCCGGGGACTAGCGGGGGGCTTGAGCAGTTCTTC.

As concerns this clone: A read error may produce the germline difference seen at one junction end. This chain connects TRBV7-9 to TRBJ1-2, with TRBD1 matching over 7 bases. The CDR3 contains 13 residues. Germline loops: CDR1 SEHNR, CDR2 FQNEAQ (reference sequence). The CDR3 nucleotides are TGTTCCAGCAGCTTTAGGGGGCCGGACGGCTACACCTTC. Its protein product is CSSSFRGPDGYTF. The full variable domain, with the rest looked up from reference TRBV7-9 and TRBJ1-2, is DTGVSQNPRHKITKRGQNVTFRCDPISEHNRLYWYRQTLGQGPEFLTYFQNEAQLEKSRLLSDRFSAERPKGSFSTLEIQRTEQGDSAMYLCSSSFRGPDGYTFGSGTRLTVV.

This clone showed up just a few times. This chain uses TRBV27 with TRBJ1-4, with D tentatively TRBD1 (6 bases). Looked up from germline, CDR1 is MNHEY and CDR2 is SMNVEV (reference sequence). This CDR3 contains 16 residues. Trimming removed 7 bases at V and 3 bases at J, with 18 bases between. The CDR3 nucleotides read TGTGCCAGCACCACCAACAGGGAAGAGGCTAATGAAAAACTGTTTTTT. This sequence encodes CASTTNREEANEKLFF.

The rearrangement uses TRBV7-8 and TRBJ1-5, with 9 bases matching TRBD1. CDR1 and CDR2 from the germline V gene are SGHVS and FQNEAQ. This CDR3 has 16 amino acids. V shed 5 bases, J shed 2 bases, and the junction held 7 bases outside the gene matches. The chain's CDR3 is CASSTTGGLGNQPQHF. CDR3 DNA sequence: TGTGCCAGCAGCACTACAGGGGGCTTGGGCAATCAGCCCCAGCATTTT.

The rearrangement uses TRBV30 and TRBJ2-2, with D tentatively TRBD1 (5 bases). V was cut by 5 bases and J by 0 bases, with 10 bases left in between. The CDR3 covers 14 residues. Germline lookup yields CDR1 GTSNPN and CDR2 SVGIG (reference sequence). The DNA for the CDR3 is TGTGCCTGGGTGGGGCTATCGAACACCGGGGAGCTGTTTTTT. This translates into CAWVGLSNTGELFF.

Details on this clone: At one end the junction does not follow the germline gene, possibly because of a read error. The DNA of the CDR3 is TGTTCCAGCACCCTCAGTGGTGGGCCTGAAAAACTGTTTTTT. Translated, it gives CSSTLSGGPEKLFF. The chain uses TRBV7-9 and TRBJ1-4; D is unresolved. The germline V gene has CDR1 SEHNR and CDR2 FQNEAQ (reference sequence). This CDR3 contains 14 residues.

This chain connects TRBV7-8 to TRBJ2-7; the D is unclear. Between the trimmed V and J ends, which lost 6 bases and 6 bases, there was a span of 9 bases. This CDR3 is 11 amino acids long. Per the germline V gene, CDR1 is SGHVS and CDR2 is FQNEAQ. CDR3 nucleotides: TGTGCCAGCAGGGGTCAGCGCGAGCAGTACTTC. Amino acid sequence: CASRGQREQYF.

This clone was observed a single time. V usage is TRBV6-6 and J usage is TRBJ2-7, with 11 bases matching TRBD2. After removal of 3 bases from V and 3 bases from J, the junction contained 1 base not matched to a gene. CDR1 and CDR2 (germline): MNHNY, SVGAGI (reference sequence). The CDR3 runs 14 residues. The CDR3 loop is CASSYTSGSYEQYF. The CDR3 region has the DNA TGTGCCAGCAGTTATACTAGCGGGAGCTACGAGCAGTACTTC.

The chain couples TRBV30 to TRBJ1-1, with 7 bases that match TRBD1. V lost 1 base and J lost 7; bases outside the gene matches: 6. Germline assignment: CDR1 GTSNPN and CDR2 SVGIG (reference sequence). CDR3 length equals 13 residues. Here the CDR3 reads CAWSATGHLEAFF. The CDR3 DNA is TGTGCCTGGAGTGCGACAGGGCACCTTGAAGCTTTCTTT.

Notes on this clone: At one boundary the junction diverges from the germline segment, which might be a read error. V gene TRBV7-2 combines with J gene TRBJ2-1; TRBD2 might be the D (6 bases). Germline loops: CDR1 SGHTA, CDR2 FQGNSA. The CDR3 is 16 amino acids. The CDR3 DNA reads as TGTGCCAGCAGCCTTCAAGGGGACTTAATCCCGAATGAGCGGTTCTTC. This translates into CASSLQGDLIPNERFF.

This CDR3 reads CASSQGGTSGSNEQFF. The CDR3 bases are TGCGCCAGCAGCCAAGGCGGGACTAGCGGGAGCAATGAGCAGTTCTTC. This chain links TRBV4-1 with TRBJ2-1; 14 nucleotides align to TRBD2. The CDR3 spans 16 residues. The trim removed 1 base at V and 6 bases at J, leaving 2 bases unmatched. Germline V CDR1 and CDR2: MGHRA, YSYEKL.

This chain uses TRBV7-2 with TRBJ2-5; TRBD1 matches 9 bases. The CDR3 has 14 residues. V shed 4 bases, J shed 5 bases, and the junction held 5 bases outside the gene matches. Germline V gene sequence: CDR1 SGHTA, CDR2 FQGNSA. The CDR3, as DNA: TGTGCCAGCAGCTCACCAGGACAGGGGGAGACCCAGTACTTC. This encodes CASSSPGQGETQYF.

The chain recombines TRBV18 with TRBJ1-1, with D possibly matching TRBD1 (5 bases). Per the germline V gene, CDR1 is KGHSH and CDR2 is LQKENI. Trimming took off 1 base at V and 3 bases at J, with 12 bases between the two ends. The CDR3 loop spans 15 amino acids. The DNA for the CDR3 is TGTGCCAGCTCACCACGTGGACATGCGGACACTGAAGCTTTCTTT. Its translation: CASSPRGHADTEAFF.

This sequence joins TRBV30 and TRBJ1-2; maybe TRBD1 (5 bases). Trimming removed 2 bases from V and 3 bases from J, with 7 bases in between. From germline, CDR1 is GTSNPN and CDR2 SVGIG (reference sequence). The CDR3 contains 12 residues. The CDR3 region is CAWSSGYYGYTF. The CDR3 DNA is TGTGCCTGGAGTTCAGGGTACTATGGCTACACCTTC.

V is TRBV9 and J is TRBJ1-1; no clear D gene. This CDR3 is 12 amino acids long. The germline V and J ends were trimmed by 3 bases and 5 bases, with 8 bases remaining between them. CDR1 SGDLS and CDR2 YYNGEE come from the germline V gene. The CDR3 nucleotides are TGTGCCAGCAGCGCCGAGGGTACTGAAGCTTTCTTT. The encoded protein is CASSAEGTEAFF.

This clone was seen only a few times. Other DNA sequences in this specimen translate into the identical CDR3. The CDR3 DNA reads as TGTGCCAGCAGCGTAGGAGACAGTCTGACCTCCTATAATTCACCCCTCCACTTT. Translation: CASSVGDSLTSYNSPLHF. The J gene is TRBJ1-6, the V gene TRBV9; a possible D gene is TRBD1 (5 bases). V lost 0 bases, J lost 0 bases, and 13 bases lay in between. Germline CDR1 is SGDLS and CDR2 is YYNGEE. The CDR3 loop spans 18 amino acids.

A single count supports this clone. V usage is TRBV18 and J usage is TRBJ2-2, with 10 bases fitting TRBD2. With V trimmed by 5 bases and J by 1 base, 4 bases remained unmatched. The CDR3 runs 16 residues. Germline V gene data show CDR1 as KGHSH and CDR2 as LQKENI. The CDR3 coding sequence is TGTGCCAGCTCAAAAGGACTAGCGGTGAACACCGGGGAGCTGTTTTTT. It is translated as CASSKGLAVNTGELFF.

A word on this clone: This same CDR3 is encoded by further DNA sequences in the sample. The chain uses TRBV6-5 and TRBJ1-6; 7 positions match TRBD1. Losses at the gene ends were 2 bases for V and 6 bases for J; bases not matched to a gene: 1. The CDR3 extends over 14 amino acids. Germline V gene lookup returns CDR1 MNHEY and CDR2 SVGAGI. Written as DNA, the CDR3 is TGTGCCAGCAGTTACAGACAGGGTAATTCACCCCTCCACTTT. Amino acids: CASSYRQGNSPLHF.

The rearrangement joins TRBV4-1 to TRBJ2-3; 7 nucleotides agree with TRBD1. The CDR3 extends over 15 amino acids. Germline V gene lookup returns CDR1 MGHRA and CDR2 YSYEKL. Trimming cost V 8 bases and J 1 base; bases outside gene matches: 9. The CDR3 region is CASGKGAEGTDTQYF. The CDR3 DNA reads TGCGCCAGCGGAAAGGGGGCGGAAGGCACAGATACGCAGTATTTT.

The chain couples TRBV15 to TRBJ1-4; 9 positions agree with TRBD1. Germline lookup yields CDR1 LNHNV and CDR2 YYDKDF (reference sequence). Trimming removed 3 bases from V and 8 bases from J; junction bases left unmatched: 7. This CDR3 spans 15 amino acids. The CDR3 DNA is TGTGCCACCAGCAGTCCGGGACAGGGTGTGGAAAAACTGTTTTTT. Encoded protein: CATSSPGQGVEKLFF.

V gene TRBV19 combines with J gene TRBJ1-1, with 7 bases fitting TRBD1. V lost 7 bases and J lost 11; bases outside the gene matches: 25. The CDR3 contains 17 residues. Germline-derived CDR1 and CDR2 are LNHDA and SQIVND (reference sequence). The CDR3 nucleotides are TGTGCCAGTACCTCACTGGGGGAAGGGGGCTTGGGAAGAAGGGCTTTCTTT. The encoded protein is CASTSLGEGGLGRRAFF.

The CDR3 DNA follows: TGTGCCAGCAGTCCCGACAGGGCCGAGCAGTACTTC. Its protein product is CASSPDRAEQYF. The chain recombines TRBV13 with TRBJ2-7, with 7 bases fitting TRBD1. Germline V gives CDR1 PRHDT, CDR2 FYEKMQ (reference sequence). The CDR3 sequence is 12 residues long. With 6 bases clipped from V and 6 bases from J, the junction kept 5 bases outside the gene matches.

As DNA, the CDR3 is TGCGCCAGCAGCTTCCTTTCTAACAGGGAGATGAACACTGAAGCTTTCTTT. Residues: CASSFLSNREMNTEAFF. This sequence joins TRBV5-1 and TRBJ1-1; D is possibly TRBD1 (6 bases). The V and J ends lost 2 bases and 0 bases respectively, with 17 bases between them. The CDR3 is made up of 17 amino acids. Looked up from germline, CDR1 is SGHRS and CDR2 is YFSETQ.

V and J are TRBV2 and TRBJ2-3; TRBD1 matches 9 bases. Germline values: CDR1 SNHLY, CDR2 FYNNEI. The V gene end was trimmed by 6 bases and the J gene end by 3 bases; junction bases not matched to a gene: 7. The CDR3 has 15 residues. CDR3 loop: CASSLLTGGTDTQYF. The CDR3 DNA reads as TGTGCCAGCAGCCTACTGACAGGGGGAACAGATACGCAGTATTTT.

The J gene is TRBJ2-3, the V gene TRBV7-9; D is unclear. The germline V and J ends were trimmed by 8 bases and 3 bases, with 24 bases remaining between them. This CDR3 comprises 17 residues. Germline V gene data show CDR1 as SEHNR and CDR2 as FQNEAQ (reference sequence). The CDR3 sequence: CASEPPLGGAPTDTQYF. CDR3 in DNA: TGTGCCAGCGAACCCCCCCTAGGCGGTGCACCTACAGATACGCAGTATTTT.